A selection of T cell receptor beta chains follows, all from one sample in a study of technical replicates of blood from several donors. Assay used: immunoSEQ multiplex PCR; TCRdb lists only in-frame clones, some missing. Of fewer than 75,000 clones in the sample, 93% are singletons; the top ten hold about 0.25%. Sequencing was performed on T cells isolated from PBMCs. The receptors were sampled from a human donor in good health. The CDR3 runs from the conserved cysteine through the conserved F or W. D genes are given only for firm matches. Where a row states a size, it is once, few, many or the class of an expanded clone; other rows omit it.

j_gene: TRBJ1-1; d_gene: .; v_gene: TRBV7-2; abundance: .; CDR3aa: CASSLVAGSTEAFF; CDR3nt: TGTGCCAGCAGCTTAGTGGCGGGTTCCACTGAAGCTTTCTTT
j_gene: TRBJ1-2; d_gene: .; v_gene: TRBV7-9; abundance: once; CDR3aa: CASSLRVGNYGYTF; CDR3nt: TGTGCCAGCAGCTTGCGGGTAGGAAACTATGGCTACACCTTC
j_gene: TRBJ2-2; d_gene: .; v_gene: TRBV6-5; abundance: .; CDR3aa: CASSYWGDPGELFF; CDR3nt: TGTGCCAGCAGTTACTGGGGCGATCCCGGGGAGCTGTTTTTT
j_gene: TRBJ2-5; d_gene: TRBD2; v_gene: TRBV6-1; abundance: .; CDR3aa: CASGTSSGRQETQYF; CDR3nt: TGTGCCAGCGGCACGTCTAGCGGGAGACAAGAGACCCAGTACTTC
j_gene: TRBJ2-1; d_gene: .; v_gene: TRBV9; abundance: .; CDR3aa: CASSVGFNTGNEQFF; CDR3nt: TGTGCCAGCAGCGTAGGGTTTAACACGGGCAATGAGCAGTTCTTC
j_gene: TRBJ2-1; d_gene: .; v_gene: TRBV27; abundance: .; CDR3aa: CASSNDRFNEQFF; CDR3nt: TGTGCCAGCAGTAACGACAGGTTCAATGAGCAGTTCTTC
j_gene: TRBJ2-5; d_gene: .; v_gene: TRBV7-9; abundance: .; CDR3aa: CASSLQETQYF; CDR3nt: TGTGCCAGCAGCCTCCAAGAGACCCAGTACTTC
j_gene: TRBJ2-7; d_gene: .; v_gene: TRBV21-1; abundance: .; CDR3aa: CASSKLAGTYEQYF; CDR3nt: TGTGCCAGCAGCAAACTAGCGGGCACCTACGAGCAGTACTTC
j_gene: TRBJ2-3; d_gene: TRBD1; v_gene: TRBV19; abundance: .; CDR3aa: CASSIPDRADTQYF; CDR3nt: TGTGCCAGTAGTATCCCCGACAGGGCAGATACGCAGTATTTT
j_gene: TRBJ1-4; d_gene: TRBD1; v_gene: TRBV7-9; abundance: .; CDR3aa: CASSSRTGTGEKLFF; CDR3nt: TGTGCCAGCAGCTCAAGGACAGGGACGGGTGAAAAACTGTTTTTT
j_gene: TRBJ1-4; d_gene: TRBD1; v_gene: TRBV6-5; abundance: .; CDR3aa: CASSYSGTGIEKLFF; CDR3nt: TGTGCCAGCAGTTACTCCGGGACAGGGATTGAAAAACTGTTTTTT
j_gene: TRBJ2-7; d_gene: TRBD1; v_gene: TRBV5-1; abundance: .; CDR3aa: CASSSQDREEQYF; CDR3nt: TGCGCCAGCAGCTCACAAGACAGGGAGGAGCAGTACTTC
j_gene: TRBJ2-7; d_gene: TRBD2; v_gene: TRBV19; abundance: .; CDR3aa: CASSLAGGQNEQYF; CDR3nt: TGTGCCAGTAGTCTAGCGGGAGGGCAAAACGAGCAGTACTTC
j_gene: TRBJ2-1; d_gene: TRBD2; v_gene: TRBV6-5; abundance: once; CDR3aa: CASSYSRTSGGDEQFF; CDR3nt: TGTGCCAGCAGTTACTCGAGGACTAGCGGGGGTGATGAGCAGTTCTTC
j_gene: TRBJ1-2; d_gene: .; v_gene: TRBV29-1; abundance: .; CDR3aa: CSVDGGTDGYTF; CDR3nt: TGCAGCGTCGACGGGGGGACGGATGGCTACACCTTC
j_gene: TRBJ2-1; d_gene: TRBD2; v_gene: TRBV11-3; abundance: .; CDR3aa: CASSLGLAAYSSREFF; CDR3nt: TGTGCCAGCAGCTTAGGACTAGCGGCGTACTCCTCAAGGGAGTTCTTC
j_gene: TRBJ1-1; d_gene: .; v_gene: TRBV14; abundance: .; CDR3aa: CAKGIQENTEAFF; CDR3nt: TGTGCCAAGGGTATACAGGAGAACACTGAAGCTTTCTTT
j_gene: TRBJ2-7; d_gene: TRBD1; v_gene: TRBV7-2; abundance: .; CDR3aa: CASSLEQGYEQYF; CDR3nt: TGTGCCAGCAGCTTAGAACAGGGGTACGAGCAGTACTTC
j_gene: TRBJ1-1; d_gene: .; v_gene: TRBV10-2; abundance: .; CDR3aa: CASRAVSRSTEAFF; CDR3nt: TGCGCCAGCAGAGCAGTCAGCAGGTCCACTGAAGCTTTCTTT
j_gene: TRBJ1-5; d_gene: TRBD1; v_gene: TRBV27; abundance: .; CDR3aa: CASSDRGGQPQHF; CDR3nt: TGTGCCAGCAGTGACAGGGGTGGCCAGCCCCAGCATTTT
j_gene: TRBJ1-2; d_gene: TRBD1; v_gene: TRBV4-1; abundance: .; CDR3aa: CASSLPGQSRGYTF; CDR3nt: TGCGCCAGCAGCCTTCCGGGACAGTCGCGAGGCTACACCTTC
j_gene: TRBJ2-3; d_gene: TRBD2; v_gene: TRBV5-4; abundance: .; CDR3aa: CASSLGAGGTTDTQYF; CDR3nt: TGTGCCAGCAGCTTGGGGGCGGGGGGTACTACAGATACGCAGTATTTT
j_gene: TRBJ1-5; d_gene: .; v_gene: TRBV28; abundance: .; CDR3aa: CASNGEGRSQHF; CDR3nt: TGTGCCAGCAATGGGGAGGGTAGGTCCCAGCATTTT
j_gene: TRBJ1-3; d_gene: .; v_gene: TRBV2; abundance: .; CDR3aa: CASSYLEITPGNTIYF; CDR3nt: TGTGCCAGCAGTTACCTCGAGATAACCCCTGGAAACACCATATATTTT
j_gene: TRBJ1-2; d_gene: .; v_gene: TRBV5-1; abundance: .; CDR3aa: CASSSRGGYTF; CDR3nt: TGCGCCAGCAGCTCCCGAGGGGGCTACACCTTC
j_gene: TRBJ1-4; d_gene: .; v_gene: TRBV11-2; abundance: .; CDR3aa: CASSSSRGEKLFF; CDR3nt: TGTGCCAGCAGCTCCAGTCGGGGGGAAAAACTGTTTTTT
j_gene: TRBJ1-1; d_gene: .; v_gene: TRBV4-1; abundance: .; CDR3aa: CASSQPTSSTEAFF; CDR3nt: TGCGCCAGCAGCCAACCGACTTCGAGCACTGAAGCTTTCTTT
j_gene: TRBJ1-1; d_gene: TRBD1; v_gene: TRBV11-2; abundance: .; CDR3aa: CASSHRTGGYTEAFF; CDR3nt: TGTGCCAGCAGCCACAGGACAGGGGGCTACACTGAAGCTTTCTTT
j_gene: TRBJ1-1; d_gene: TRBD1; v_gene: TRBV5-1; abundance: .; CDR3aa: CASSSGQEPNTEAFF; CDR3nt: TGCGCCAGCAGCTCCGGACAGGAACCGAACACTGAAGCTTTCTTT
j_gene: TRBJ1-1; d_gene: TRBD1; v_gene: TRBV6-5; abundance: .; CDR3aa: CASSSKTGDAFF; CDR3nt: TGTGCCAGCAGTTCGAAAACAGGGGACGCTTTCTTT
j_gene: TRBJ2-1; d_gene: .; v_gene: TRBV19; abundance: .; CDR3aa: CASSRGAGSYNEQFF; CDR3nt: TGTGCCAGTAGCAGGGGGGCAGGCTCCTACAATGAGCAGTTCTTC
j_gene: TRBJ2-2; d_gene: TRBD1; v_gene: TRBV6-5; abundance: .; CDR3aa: CASSDRGNTGELFF; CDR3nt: TGTGCCAGCAGTGACAGGGGGAACACCGGGGAGCTGTTTTTT
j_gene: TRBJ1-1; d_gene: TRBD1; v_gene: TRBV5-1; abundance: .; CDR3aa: CASSSGLGQQPEAFF; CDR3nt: TGCGCCAGCAGCTCGGGCCTGGGACAGCAGCCTGAAGCTTTCTTT
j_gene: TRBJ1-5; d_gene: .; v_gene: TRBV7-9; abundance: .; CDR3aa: CASSPKAGGPQHF; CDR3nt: TGTGCCAGCAGCCCGAAAGCCGGCGGGCCCCAGCATTTT
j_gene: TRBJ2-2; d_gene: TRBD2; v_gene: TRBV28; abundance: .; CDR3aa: CASSSLAGGTGELFF; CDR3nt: TGTGCCAGCAGCTCACTAGCGGGAGGGACCGGGGAGCTGTTTTTT
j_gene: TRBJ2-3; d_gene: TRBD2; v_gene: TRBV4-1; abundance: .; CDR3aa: CASSQEFSGGARTDTQYF; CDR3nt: TGCGCCAGCAGCCAAGAGTTTAGCGGGGGGGCTCGCACAGATACGCAGTATTTT
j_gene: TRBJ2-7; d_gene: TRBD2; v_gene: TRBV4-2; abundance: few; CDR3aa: CASSPLAGKSYEQYF; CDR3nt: TGTGCCAGCAGCCCCCTAGCGGGAAAATCCTACGAGCAGTACTTC
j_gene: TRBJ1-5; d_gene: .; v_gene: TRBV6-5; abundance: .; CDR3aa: CASSYSRQQNQPQHF; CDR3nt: TGTGCCAGCAGTTACTCGCGGCAGCAGAATCAGCCCCAGCATTTT
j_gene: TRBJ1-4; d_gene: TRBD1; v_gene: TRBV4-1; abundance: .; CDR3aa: CASSQPGQGAPLPFF; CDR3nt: TGCGCCAGCAGCCAGCCGGGACAGGGGGCCCCTTTGCCGTTTTTT